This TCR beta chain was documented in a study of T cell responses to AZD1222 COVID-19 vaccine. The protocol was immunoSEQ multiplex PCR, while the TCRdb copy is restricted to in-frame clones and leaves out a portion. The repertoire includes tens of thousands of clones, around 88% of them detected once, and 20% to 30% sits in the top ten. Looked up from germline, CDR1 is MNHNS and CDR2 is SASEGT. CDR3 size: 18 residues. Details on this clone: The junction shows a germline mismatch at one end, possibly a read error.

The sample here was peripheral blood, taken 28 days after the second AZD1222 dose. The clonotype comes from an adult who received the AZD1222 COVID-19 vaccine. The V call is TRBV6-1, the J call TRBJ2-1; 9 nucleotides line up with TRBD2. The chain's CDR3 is CASSKAGIRASGADEQFF. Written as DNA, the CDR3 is TGTGCCAGCAGTAAAGCGGGTATTCGGGCTAGCGGGGCCGATGAGCAGTTCTTC.